Following are 27 T cell receptor beta chains from one sample sequenced in a study of OX40 agonist ivuxolimab in advanced cancers. Generated by immunoSEQ multiplex PCR, the TCRdb table keeps only in-frame clones and is missing some. This sample has approximately 72,000 clones, with around 80% found just once. The sequencing here drew on CD4+ or CD8+ T cells sorted from blood, taken in a trial of the OX40 agonist ivuxolimab. Receptors originate from an adult with an advanced solid tumor such as melanoma, head and neck, liver or kidney cancer.

The chain recombines TRBV4-1 with TRBJ2-5; 8 nucleotides match TRBD1. The J call may be incorrect, as the DNA end agrees better with TRBJ2-7. Germline V gives CDR1 MGHRA, CDR2 YSYEKL. The CDR3 spans 16 residues. The CDR3 here is CASSQAWGQAGYEQYF. The CDR3 DNA follows: TGCGCCAGCAGCCAAGCGTGGGGACAGGCGGGCTACGAGCAGTACTTC.

This chain links TRBV7-2 with TRBJ2-3; D is uncertain. The CDR3 covers 15 residues. Trimming pared 3 bases from V and 4 bases from J, leaving 14 bases between. CDR1 SGHTA and CDR2 FQGNSA come from the germline V gene. CDR3 loop: CASSFNGRVADTQYF. CDR3 DNA sequence: TGTGCCAGCAGCTTCAACGGAAGGGTGGCAGATACGCAGTATTTT.

The chain links TRBV11-2 to TRBJ2-1; 8 positions agree with TRBD2. Germline V gene data show CDR1 as SGHAT and CDR2 as FQNNGV. This CDR3 is built from 15 residues. V gave up 0 bases and J gave up 11 bases; unmatched junction bases: 9. CDR3 region: CASSLDTGGPGKQFF. The CDR3 DNA follows: TGTGCCAGCAGCTTAGATACGGGGGGGCCTGGGAAGCAGTTCTTC.

This chain uses TRBV11-2 with TRBJ2-7, with 8 bases identical to TRBD1. The ends lost 6 bases at V and 2 bases at J; junction bases unmatched: 9. This CDR3 is built from 15 residues. CDR1 is SGHAT and CDR2 is FQNNGV in the germline V gene. The CDR3 sequence is CASRLGQGLTYEQYF. The CDR3 nucleotides read TGTGCCAGCAGACTCGGACAGGGCTTGACCTACGAGCAGTACTTC.

The chain recombines TRBV6-5 with TRBJ2-7; TRBD1 aligns across 9 bases. CDR3 length: 13 residues. Germline CDR1 and CDR2: MNHEY and SVGAGI. Trimming at V came to 4 bases and at J to 5 bases, leaving 3 bases not matched to a gene. CDR3 bases: TGTGCCAGCAGTTCGACAGGGGGACACGAGCAGTACTTC. It encodes CASSSTGGHEQYF.

This clone was found once. J is TRBJ2-3 and V is TRBV2; no definite D call. The CDR3 consists of 12 residues. The germline gives CDR1 SNHLY, CDR2 FYNNEI. The germline V and J ends were trimmed by 3 bases and 2 bases, with 3 bases remaining between them. CDR3 region: CASSEHTDTQYF. In DNA form, the CDR3 reads TGTGCCAGCAGTGAGCACACAGATACGCAGTATTTT.

J is TRBJ2-5 and V is TRBV11-2, with no clear D. Germline values: CDR1 SGHAT, CDR2 FQNNGV. Deletions cut 3 bases from V and 3 bases from J, with 11 bases between. This CDR3 region has 14 residues. The CDR3 nucleotides are TGTGCCAGCAGCTTTAAAGGGCCTGAAGAGACCCAGTACTTC. This codes for CASSFKGPEETQYF.

This clone was picked up a small number of times. The gene calls are TRBV28 and TRBJ2-4; 9 nucleotides match TRBD1. Germline values: CDR1 MDHEN, CDR2 SYDVKM. J lost 0 bases, V lost 3 bases, and 9 bases had no gene match. This CDR3 region has 18 residues. CDR3 residues: CASSFGGQGWLAKNIQYF. The DNA of the CDR3 is TGTGCCAGCAGTTTTGGGGGACAGGGATGGCTAGCCAAAAACATTCAGTACTTC.

The rearrangement joins TRBV2 to TRBJ2-3; TRBD2 might be the D (6 bases). Looked up from germline, CDR1 is SNHLY and CDR2 is FYNNEI. Between the trimmed V and J ends, which lost 4 bases and 4 bases, there was a span of 15 bases. The length of the CDR3 is 15 residues. CDR3 loop: CASSVGRERADTQYF. CDR3 in DNA: TGTGCCAGCAGTGTCGGAAGGGAGCGGGCAGATACGCAGTATTTT.

This clone occurred once. The genes are TRBV21-1 and TRBJ2-7; the table's D gene call, TRBD1, was not cross checked with the DNA. TRBV21-1 is given as a pseudogene. There are 17 residues in the CDR3. CDR3 protein: CASSKVGQRSYIYEQYF. The CDR3 DNA is TGTGCCAGCAGCAAAGTAGGACAGCGATCCTACATATACGAGCAGTACTTC.

This rearrangement joins TRBV10-3 to TRBJ1-4; D remains unclear. Germline CDR1 reads ENHRY; CDR2 reads SYGVKD. The CDR3 is made up of 13 amino acids. Trimming removed 11 bases at V and 7 bases at J, with 17 bases between. CDR3 protein: CALALGIGEKLFF. The CDR3 DNA reads TGTGCCTTAGCTTTAGGGATAGGTGAAAAACTGTTTTTT.

V is TRBV9 and J is TRBJ1-2; no definite D call. CDR3 length: 15 residues. In germline, CDR1 is SGDLS, CDR2 YYNGEE. V was shortened by 3 bases and J by 5 bases, with 17 bases between the two germline ends. The CDR3 loop reads CASSAPNQEEYGYTF. DNA for the CDR3: TGTGCCAGCAGCGCCCCTAACCAGGAGGAGTATGGCTACACCTTC.

V usage is TRBV4-3 and J usage is TRBJ2-3; D gene unclear. This CDR3 region has 16 residues. V gave up 3 bases and J gave up 1 base, with 14 bases separating them. Germline CDR1 is LGHNA and CDR2 is YSLEER. For the CDR3, the DNA is TGCGCCAGCAGCCACAGTCCCCAGCAGGGCACAGATACGCAGTATTTT. Protein product: CASSHSPQQGTDTQYF.

The chain has TRBV25-1 and TRBJ2-2; 9 positions match TRBD2. This CDR3 has 15 amino acids. After removal of 6 bases from V and 4 bases from J, the junction contained 6 bases not matched to a gene. The germline V gene encodes CDR1 MGHDK and CDR2 SYGVNS. The CDR3 region has the DNA TGTGCCAGCAGCTATAGCGGGAGAGGCACCGGGGAGCTGTTTTTT. Translated: CASSYSGRGTGELFF.

This clone was recorded once. The gene calls are TRBV7-6 and TRBJ2-7; 12 nucleotides line up with TRBD2. The germline CDR1 and CDR2 sequences are SGHVS and FNYEAQ. The CDR3 extends over 14 amino acids. Germline trimming cut 5 bases from V and 5 bases from J; bases unmatched to any gene: 4. The chain's CDR3 is CASSRLAGGHEQYF. The DNA for the CDR3 is TGTGCCAGCAGCCGGCTAGCGGGAGGGCACGAGCAGTACTTC.

This clone appeared a few times. This sequence joins TRBV6-1 and TRBJ1-2; the D gene is possibly TRBD1 (6 bases). Trimming cost V 1 base and J 4 bases, with 13 bases left between them. The CDR3 covers 15 residues. Germline-derived CDR1 and CDR2 are MNHNS and SASEGT. As DNA, the CDR3 is TGTGCCAGCAGTGAAGGAGGGGGGGGGTCCTATGGCTACACCTTC. Residues: CASSEGGGGSYGYTF.

In regard to this clone: The junction and the germline gene differ at one end; a read error may be behind it. This chain uses TRBV28 with TRBJ2-1, with 7 bases aligning to TRBD1. The CDR3 covers 15 residues. Germline V lookup: CDR1 MDHEN, CDR2 SYDVKM. The DNA for the CDR3 is TGTGCCAGCCTATCCCCCGGGACAGAGAACAATAAGCAGTTCTTC. It yields the protein CASLSPGTENNKQFF.

CDR3 sequence reads: CASSLNSGGDYGYTF. The CDR3 coding sequence is TGTGCCAGCAGCTTAAACTCTGGGGGGGATTATGGCTACACCTTC. The chain has TRBV7-2 and TRBJ1-2; tentatively, D is TRBD1 (5 bases). CDR1 is SGHTA and CDR2 is FQGNSA in the germline V gene. The CDR3 consists of 15 residues. The ends were cut back, 2 bases at V and 5 bases at J, with 15 bases in the middle.

This clone was observed a handful of times. The chain links TRBV6-4 to TRBJ2-2; possible D gene TRBD2, 6 bases. V lost 8 bases to trimming and J lost 1 base, with 17 bases between them. CDR1 is MRHNA, CDR2 SNTAGT, per germline. The CDR3 length is 16 residues. The chain's CDR3 is CASSRGIAENTGELFF. The CDR3 DNA sequence: TGTGCCAGCTCAAGGGGAATAGCGGAGAACACCGGGGAGCTGTTTTTT.

This clone was seen a handful of times. The genes are TRBV7-2 and TRBJ2-3; D uncertain. The V end lost 4 bases, the J end lost 2 bases, and 10 bases lay between the germline ends. Germline CDR1 SGHTA, CDR2 FQGNSA. The CDR3 has 14 amino acids. Written as DNA, the CDR3 is TGTGCCAGCAGCTCGAGACCGGACACAGATACGCAGTATTTT. Protein sequence: CASSSRPDTDTQYF.

V usage is TRBV19 and J usage is TRBJ2-7; perhaps TRBD1 as D (6 bases). Germline values: CDR1 LNHDA, CDR2 SQIVND (reference sequence). This CDR3 is 15 amino acids long. Trimming left V 3 bases short and J 2 bases short, with 14 bases between. The CDR3 sequence: CASSMSGGEAYEQYF. CDR3 DNA sequence: TGTGCCAGTAGTATGAGTGGGGGCGAGGCCTACGAGCAGTACTTC. Filled out from reference TRBV19 and TRBJ2-7, the complete variable domain reads DGGITQSPKYLFRKEGQNVTLSCEQNLNHDAMYWYRQDPGQGLRLIYYSQIVNDFQKGDIAEGYSVSREKKESFPLTVTSAQKNPTAFYLCASSMSGGEAYEQYFGPGTRLTVT.

This clone was counted only a few times. CDR3 DNA sequence: TGTGCCCGACAGGGGGCTCGGAGTTCACCCCTCCACTTT. It is translated as CARQGARSSPLHF. The chain has TRBV30 and TRBJ1-6; 10 bases agree with TRBD1. The V gene end was trimmed by 8 bases and the J gene end by 9 bases; junction bases not matched to a gene: 7. CDR1 and CDR2 from the germline V gene are GTSNPN and SVGIG (reference sequence). CDR3 length equals 13 residues.

The rearrangement links TRBV2 to TRBJ1-1, with unresolved D. The CDR3 has 13 amino acids. The germline V gene encodes CDR1 SNHLY and CDR2 FYNNEI. The V end was cut by 4 bases, the J end by 1 base, with 7 bases between. The CDR3 spells CASSAGANTEAFF. As DNA, the CDR3 is TGTGCCAGCAGTGCTGGAGCGAACACTGAAGCTTTCTTT.

This clone has more than one count but fewer than ten. This chain uses TRBV10-1 with TRBJ2-7; a weak D match, TRBD2 (5 bases). Germline values: CDR1 WNHNN, CDR2 SYGVQD (reference sequence). This CDR3 is built from 12 residues. With 5 bases removed from V and 6 bases from J, the gap between germline ends came to 11 bases. This chain's CDR3 is CASSSPRGEQYF. CDR3 sequence (DNA): TGCGCCAGCAGTTCCCCCCGGGGCGAGCAGTACTTC.

The V gene is TRBV4-3, the J gene TRBJ1-4, with D hard to call. The CDR3 loop spans 15 amino acids. Germline CDR1 is LGHNA and CDR2 is YSLEER. V gave up 0 bases and J gave up 8 bases, with 13 bases separating them. The DNA for the CDR3 is TGCGCCAGCAGCCAAGATCCCGGCAATAGGGAAAAACTGTTTTTT. It specifies CASSQDPGNREKLFF.

The chain combines TRBV29-1 with TRBJ1-2; D is perhaps TRBD1 (5 bases). Germline lookup yields CDR1 SQVTM and CDR2 ANQGSEA. Trimming stripped 7 bases from V and 8 bases from J, with 23 bases between. The CDR3 runs 14 residues. In DNA form, the CDR3 reads TGCAGCGCCGGAGGGGCAGGGCAAAGCCAGGGCTACACCTTC. As protein: CSAGGAGQSQGYTF.

The chain is built from TRBV28 and TRBJ1-1; D is ambiguous. The CDR3 spans 13 residues. The germline V gene has CDR1 MDHEN and CDR2 SYDVKM. V was trimmed by 5 bases and J by 5 bases, leaving 12 bases between them. In DNA, the CDR3 is TGTGCCAGCAGTGGTGAGGGTTGGACTGAAGCTTTCTTT. Translated: CASSGEGWTEAFF.